The rows below give T cell receptor beta chains drawn from one sample of a study of cytomegalovirus exposure and HLA in healthy donors. Sequencing was performed with immunoSEQ multiplex PCR; in TCRdb, only in-frame clones are kept and a portion is missing. The sample consists of roughly 160,000 clones, about four fifths of them appearing once. Sequencing input: PBMCs. Receptors were obtained from a woman between 45 and 65 years old in good health and CMV-seronegative. The CDR3 runs from the conserved cysteine through the conserved F or W. D genes are given only for firm matches. Size values are once, few and many counts, or a class for expanded clones, and some rows have none.

d_call,clone_size,v_call,j_call,cdr3_aa,cdr3_nt
.,few,TRBV2,TRBJ2-5,CASSEWPGGYQETQYF,TGTGCCAGCAGTGAATGGCCAGGGGGGTACCAAGAGACCCAGTACTTC
.,.,TRBV5-3,TRBJ1-1,CARSLAEDFAFF,TGTGCCAGAAGCTTGGCCGAGGATTTCGCTTTCTTT
TRBD1,.,TRBV15,TRBJ2-5,CATSNTGVWETQYF,TGTGCCACCAGCAATACAGGGGTCTGGGAGACCCAGTACTTC
TRBD1,.,TRBV6-1,TRBJ2-1,CASRRDRDSYNEQFF,TGTGCCAGCAGGAGGGACAGAGATTCCTACAATGAGCAGTTCTTC
TRBD2,.,TRBV2,TRBJ2-1,CAKQGRTRYNEQFF,TGTGCCAAGCAGGGCAGGACTAGATACAATGAGCAGTTCTTC
.,few,TRBV30,TRBJ1-1,CAWSPISPRNTEAFF,TGTGCCTGGAGTCCTATCTCACCAAGGAACACTGAAGCTTTCTTT
TRBD2,.,TRBV7-9,TRBJ2-7,CASSGLADYEQYF,TGTGCCAGCAGTGGACTAGCGGACTACGAGCAGTACTTC
TRBD1,once,TRBV7-8,TRBJ1-5,CASSPVTGAAQPQHF,TGTGCCAGCAGCCCCGTGACAGGGGCGGCTCAGCCCCAGCATTTT
.,.,TRBV4-3,TRBJ2-7,CASSQDWQGNEQYF,TGCGCCAGCAGCCAAGATTGGCAGGGAAACGAGCAGTACTTC
TRBD1,.,TRBV29-1,TRBJ1-1,CSVADRGRPEAFF,TGCAGCGTCGCTGACAGGGGCCGCCCTGAAGCTTTCTTT
.,.,TRBV18,TRBJ2-5,CASSPASGEETQYF,TGTGCCAGCTCACCGGCTTCAGGGGAGGAGACCCAGTACTTC
TRBD2,.,TRBV11-3,TRBJ2-5,CASSKGGTSGGQETQYF,TGTGCCAGCAGCAAAGGAGGGACTAGCGGGGGCCAAGAGACCCAGTACTTC
TRBD1,once,TRBV7-2,TRBJ1-5,CASSSTGTALAGQPQHF,TGTGCCAGCAGCTCAACCGGGACAGCTTTAGCGGGGCAGCCCCAGCATTTT
.,few,TRBV7-9,TRBJ1-1,CASSLSQNTEAFF,TGTGCCAGCAGCTTGTCCCAGAACACTGAAGCTTTCTTT
.,.,TRBV4-2,TRBJ1-2,CASSQDLTEGYTF,TGTGCCAGCAGCCAAGATTTAACAGAAGGCTACACCTTC
.,.,TRBV7-9,TRBJ1-1,CASSLKGDAEAFF,TGTGCCAGCAGCCTGAAGGGGGATGCTGAAGCTTTCTTT
TRBD2,.,TRBV28,TRBJ2-1,CASSPGLAGENEQFF,TGTGCCAGCAGCCCGGGACTAGCGGGGGAAAATGAGCAGTTCTTC
.,.,TRBV5-6,TRBJ2-4,CASSSGGRNIQYF,TGTGCCAGCAGCTCCGGCGGTAGAAACATTCAGTACTTC
.,.,TRBV7-2,TRBJ1-2,CASSSRGLGYTF,TGTGCCAGCAGCTCCCGAGGGTTGGGCTACACCTTC
TRBD2,.,TRBV10-1,TRBJ2-1,CASSVSGASIQFF,TGCGCCAGCAGTGTGAGCGGGGCAAGTATTCAGTTCTTC
TRBD2,.,TRBV28,TRBJ2-7,CASKRSGRPYEQYF,TGTGCCAGCAAAAGGAGCGGGAGACCCTACGAGCAGTACTTC
.,few,TRBV6-6,TRBJ1-3,CASSPQERNTIYF,TGTGCCAGCAGCCCCCAGGAAAGAAACACCATATATTTT
.,.,TRBV7-2,TRBJ2-7,CASSLDPRAILSGEQYF,TGTGCCAGCAGCTTAGACCCCCGGGCTATACTTTCGGGGGAGCAGTACTTC
.,.,TRBV5-6,TRBJ1-2,CASSLAGEDGYTF,TGTGCCAGCAGCTTGGCTGGGGAGGATGGCTACACCTTC
.,.,TRBV5-1,TRBJ1-2,CASSLRTGTNYGYTF,TGCGCCAGCAGCCTTAGAACCGGGACAAATTATGGCTACACCTTC
.,.,TRBV28,TRBJ2-1,CVSTPIGDYNEQFF,TGTGTCAGCACCCCAATAGGGGATTACAATGAGCAGTTCTTC
TRBD2,.,TRBV19,TRBJ2-1,CASSIVGGRAYNEQFF,TGTGCCAGTAGTATAGTGGGCGGGAGGGCCTACAATGAGCAGTTCTTC
TRBD2,.,TRBV7-9,TRBJ2-3,CASPSAGGFTDTQYF,TGTGCCAGCCCAAGCGCGGGGGGCTTCACAGATACGCAGTATTTT
.,.,TRBV7-2,TRBJ1-6,CASSWGGGQGTSPLHF,TGTGCCAGCAGCTGGGGGGGAGGGCAGGGAACATCACCCCTCCACTTT
.,.,TRBV18,TRBJ1-1,CASSREGNTEAFF,TGTGCCAGCTCACGGGAGGGAAACACTGAAGCTTTCTTT
.,.,TRBV7-2,TRBJ1-6,CASSSDSLGNSPLHF,TGTGCCAGCAGCTCAGACAGCCTTGGGAATTCACCCCTCCACTTT
.,.,TRBV7-2,TRBJ1-4,CASSLLWGGRTNEKLFF,TGTGCCAGCAGCTTACTCTGGGGAGGGAGGACTAATGAAAAACTGTTTTTT
.,.,TRBV2,TRBJ2-4,CASVARGNIQYF,TGTGCCAGCGTCGCCCGGGGAAACATTCAGTACTTC
.,hyperexpanded,TRBV6-1,TRBJ1-1,CASSVTENTEAFF,TGTGCCAGCAGTGTCACAGAGAACACTGAAGCTTTCTTT
TRBD1,.,TRBV19,TRBJ1-1,CASRVTGGTEAFF,TGTGCCAGTAGAGTTACAGGGGGCACTGAAGCTTTCTTT
.,.,TRBV2,TRBJ1-2,CASTGGTGYTF,TGTGCCAGCACGGGGGGTACTGGCTACACCTTC
.,many,TRBV25-1,TRBJ1-2,CASSEYSGRVGGYTF,TGTGCCAGCAGTGAATATTCAGGCAGGGTGGGTGGCTACACCTTC
TRBD1,.,TRBV18,TRBJ2-7,CASSQTGGFLYEQYF,TGTGCCAGCTCGCAGACAGGGGGCTTTTTGTACGAGCAGTACTTC
TRBD2,few,TRBV15,TRBJ2-5,CATSRGILAGQETQYF,TGTGCCACCAGCAGAGGAATACTAGCGGGACAAGAGACCCAGTACTTC
.,.,TRBV27,TRBJ2-7,CASSLSRAYEQYF,TGTGCCAGCAGTTTATCTCGTGCCTACGAGCAGTACTTC
.,once,TRBV4-1,TRBJ2-1,CASSQEMWESYNEQFF,TGCGCCAGCAGCCAAGAGATGTGGGAGTCCTACAATGAGCAGTTCTTC
TRBD2,.,TRBV27,TRBJ2-1,CASSPGTSGYNEQFF,TGTGCCAGCAGTCCCGGGACTAGCGGCTACAATGAGCAGTTCTTC
TRBD1,few,TRBV4-1,TRBJ1-1,CASSQSPATGRTEAFF,TGCGCCAGCAGCCAATCCCCTGCGACAGGGCGGACTGAAGCTTTCTTT
.,.,TRBV5-4,TRBJ2-1,CASSLDFNEQFF,TGTGCCAGCAGCTTGGACTTCAATGAGCAGTTCTTC
.,.,TRBV2,TRBJ1-1,CASSERGQMNTEAFF,TGTGCCAGCAGTGAAAGAGGGCAAATGAACACTGAAGCTTTCTTT